Each of the 14 T cell receptor beta chains below was sequenced from the same sample in a study of blood T cell repertoires in COVID-19. Clones were sequenced by immunoSEQ multiplex PCR, and TCRdb holds only the in-frame ones, with some missing. Among hundreds of thousands of clones, about 88% were seen once, and the ten largest hold around 6.6%. Sequenced sample: peripheral blood. Every receptor here comes from an older woman with COVID-19, enrolled during active disease.

The chain is built from TRBV4-3 and TRBJ1-2; D not resolved. CDR3 size: 13 residues. Per the germline V gene, CDR1 is LGHNA and CDR2 is YSLEER. The V end lost 0 bases, the J end lost 9 bases, and 11 bases lay between the germline ends. The CDR3 protein is CASSQDTTGSYTF. CDR3 DNA: TGCGCCAGCAGCCAAGATACTACCGGGAGCTACACCTTC.

The chain combines TRBV6-1 with TRBJ2-6; 7 nucleotides agree with TRBD1. The V and J ends lost 2 bases and 1 base, in that order; junction bases with no gene match: 2. CDR3 length: 16 amino acids. From germline, CDR1 is MNHNS and CDR2 SASEGT. CDR3 residues: CASSERQGSGANVLTF. The CDR3 DNA reads as TGTGCCAGCAGTGAAAGACAGGGTTCTGGGGCCAACGTCCTGACTTTC.

The genes are TRBV3-1 (or the pseudogene TRBV3-2) and TRBJ2-7; D unclear. V lost 1 base and J 0 bases, leaving 13 bases between the germline ends. CDR1 is LGHDT, CDR2 YNNKEL, per germline (reference sequence). This CDR3 region has 16 residues. The CDR3 DNA is TGTGCCAGCAGCCAAGCCCCTTCCTTGAGCTCCTACGAGCAGTACTTC. This translates into CASSQAPSLSSYEQYF.

The chain employs TRBV19 and TRBJ2-2, with D tentatively TRBD2 (5 bases). This CDR3 has 15 amino acids. With 7 bases removed from V and 5 bases from J, the gap between germline ends came to 17 bases. Germline V CDR1 and CDR2: LNHDA, SQIVND (reference sequence). The CDR3 coding sequence is TGTGCCAGTACCATCCTTGGAAGGACTACCGGGGAGCTGTTTTTT. Amino acid sequence: CASTILGRTTGELFF.

This sequence joins TRBV27 and TRBJ2-5; 11 nucleotides line up with TRBD1. CDR1 and CDR2 from the germline V gene are MNHEY and SMNVEV (reference sequence). This CDR3 has 16 amino acids. The trim removed 6 bases at V and 4 bases at J, leaving 10 bases unmatched. The CDR3 DNA follows: TGTGCCAGCAGCAGGGGGACAGGGGGAGGTGGAGAGACCCAGTACTTC. Protein product: CASSRGTGGGGETQYF.

This sequence joins TRBV18 and TRBJ1-2; possibly TRBD1 for D (6 bases). Germline V gene data show CDR1 as KGHSH and CDR2 as LQKENI. The CDR3 spans 16 residues. The V gene lost 2 bases and the J gene lost 3 bases, with 16 bases spanning the gap. In nucleotides, the CDR3 is TGTGCCAGCTCACCAAGTACAGGGCGCCGGGACTATGGCTACACCTTC. Protein sequence: CASSPSTGRRDYGYTF.

The V and J genes are TRBV28 and TRBJ1-1; 8 positions agree with TRBD1. The CDR3 is made up of 15 amino acids. From germline, CDR1 is MDHEN and CDR2 SYDVKM. The ends lost 2 bases at V and 4 bases at J; junction bases unmatched: 6. In DNA form, the CDR3 reads TGTGCCAGCAGTTTAGATTCAGGGACAGGCACTGAAGCTTTCTTT. As protein: CASSLDSGTGTEAFF.

V is TRBV11-2 and J is TRBJ2-3, with D perhaps TRBD2 (7 bases). Germline V CDR1 and CDR2: SGHAT, FQNNGV. The CDR3 consists of 16 residues. Trimming pared 0 bases from V and 6 bases from J, leaving 16 bases between. This chain's CDR3 is CASSLDLGGAFDTQYF. The DNA of the CDR3 is TGTGCCAGCAGCTTAGATCTGGGGGGGGCTTTCGATACGCAGTATTTT.

The chain uses TRBV2 and TRBJ2-2; 8 positions match TRBD2. Per germline, CDR1 SNHLY and CDR2 FYNNEI. J was trimmed by 5 bases and V by 3 bases; bases with no gene match: 5. This CDR3 is built from 15 residues. This CDR3 reads CASSDAAGATGELFF. CDR3 nucleotide sequence: TGTGCCAGCAGTGATGCAGCGGGGGCGACCGGGGAGCTGTTTTTT.

The chain links TRBV4-2 to TRBJ1-6; maybe TRBD1 (6 bases). This CDR3 has 13 residues. The V gene's germline CDR1 is LGHNA and CDR2 YNFKEQ. V was trimmed by 6 bases and J by 8 bases, leaving 11 bases between them. This CDR3 reads CASRVGGDSPLHF. The CDR3 DNA sequence: TGTGCCAGCAGGGTAGGGGGGGATTCACCCCTCCACTTT.

The chain is built from TRBV30 and TRBJ2-1, with 8 bases lining up with TRBD2. V lost 4 bases and J lost 3; bases outside the gene matches: 8. The CDR3 is made up of 15 amino acids. Germline lookup yields CDR1 GTSNPN and CDR2 SVGIG (reference sequence). CDR3 residues: CAWTRRSGGYNEQFF. CDR3 coding DNA: TGTGCCTGGACCCGGAGGAGCGGGGGCTACAATGAGCAGTTCTTC.

A few counts support this clone. V and J are TRBV24-1 and TRBJ2-1; D uncertain. The CDR3 consists of 15 residues. Germline lookup yields CDR1 KGHDR and CDR2 SFDVKD. Trimming left V 6 bases short and J 5 bases short, with 16 bases between. DNA for the CDR3: TGTGCCACCAGTTCAAAGCACAGTTTAAACAATGAGCAGTTCTTC. As protein: CATSSKHSLNNEQFF.

This sequence joins TRBV5-6 and TRBJ2-5; TRBD1 matches at 8 bases. In germline, CDR1 is SGHDT, CDR2 YYEEEE. This CDR3 is built from 15 residues. J lost 0 bases, V lost 7 bases, and 8 bases had no gene match. This CDR3 reads CASSRRTGYQETQYF. DNA for the CDR3: TGTGCCAGCTCCCGCCGGACAGGGTACCAAGAGACCCAGTACTTC.

For this clone: This specimen includes other DNA sequences encoding the same CDR3. The chain joins TRBV27 to TRBJ1-1; D gene ambiguous. Germline assignment: CDR1 MNHEY and CDR2 SMNVEV (reference sequence). This CDR3 comprises 13 residues. Trimming shortened V by 0 bases and J by 1 base, and 3 bases separated the two germline ends. CDR3 residues: CASSLSRNTEAFF. CDR3 nucleotide sequence: TGTGCCAGCAGTTTATCCCGGAACACTGAAGCTTTCTTT.